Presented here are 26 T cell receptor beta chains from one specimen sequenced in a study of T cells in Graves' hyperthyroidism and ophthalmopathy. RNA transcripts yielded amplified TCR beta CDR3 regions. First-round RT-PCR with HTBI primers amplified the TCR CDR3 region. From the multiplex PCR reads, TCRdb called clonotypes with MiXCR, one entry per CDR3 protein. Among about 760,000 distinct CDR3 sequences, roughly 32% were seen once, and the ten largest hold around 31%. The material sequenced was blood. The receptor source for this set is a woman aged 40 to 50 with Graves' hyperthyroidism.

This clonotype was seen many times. The CDR3 region has the DNA TGTGCCACTACGTCTCGGACGGGGGGCGGGGGCTACACCTTC. Its translation is CATTSRTGGGGYTF. The chain is built from TRBV2 and TRBJ1-2, with D perhaps TRBD1 (6 bases). CDR1 is SNHLY, CDR2 FYNNEI, per germline. The CDR3 runs 14 residues. V lost 10 bases and J 8 bases, leaving 23 bases between the germline ends.

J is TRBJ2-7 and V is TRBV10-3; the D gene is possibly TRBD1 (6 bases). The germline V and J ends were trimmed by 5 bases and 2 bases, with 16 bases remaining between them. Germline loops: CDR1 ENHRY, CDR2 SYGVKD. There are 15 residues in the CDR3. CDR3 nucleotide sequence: TGTGCCATCAGTCCTCGACAGGAGTCCACCTACGAGCAGTACTTC. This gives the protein CAISPRQESTYEQYF.

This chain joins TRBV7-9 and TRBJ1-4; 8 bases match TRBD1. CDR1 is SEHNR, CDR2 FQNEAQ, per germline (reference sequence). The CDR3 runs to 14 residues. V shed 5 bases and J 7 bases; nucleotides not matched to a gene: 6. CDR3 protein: CASSHKQGGEKLFF. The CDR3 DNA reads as TGTGCCAGCAGCCACAAACAGGGGGGTGAAAAACTGTTTTTT.

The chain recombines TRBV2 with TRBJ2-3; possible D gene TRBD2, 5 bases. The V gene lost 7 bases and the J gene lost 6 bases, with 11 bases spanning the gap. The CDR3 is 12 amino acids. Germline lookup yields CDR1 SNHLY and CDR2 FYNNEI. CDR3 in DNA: TGTGCCAGCAACCAATTAGCGGATACGCAGTATTTT. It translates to CASNQLADTQYF.

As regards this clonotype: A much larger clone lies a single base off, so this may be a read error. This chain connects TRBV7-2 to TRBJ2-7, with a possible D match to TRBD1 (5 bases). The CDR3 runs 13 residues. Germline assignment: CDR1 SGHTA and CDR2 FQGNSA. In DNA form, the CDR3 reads TGTGCCGGCAGCGCGCTCGGACACTACGAGCAGTACTTC. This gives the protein CAGSALGHYEQYF.

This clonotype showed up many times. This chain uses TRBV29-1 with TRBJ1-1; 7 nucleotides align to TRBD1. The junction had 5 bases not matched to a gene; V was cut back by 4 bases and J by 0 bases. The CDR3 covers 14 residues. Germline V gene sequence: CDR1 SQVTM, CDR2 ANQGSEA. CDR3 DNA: TGCAGCGTTGGAGAAGGGACAGTGAACACTGAAGCTTTCTTT. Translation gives CSVGEGTVNTEAFF.

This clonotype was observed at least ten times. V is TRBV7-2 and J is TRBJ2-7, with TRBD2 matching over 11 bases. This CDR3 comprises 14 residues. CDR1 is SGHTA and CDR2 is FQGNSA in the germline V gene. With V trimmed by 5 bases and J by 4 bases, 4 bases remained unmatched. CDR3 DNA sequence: TGTGCCAGCAGCCCCACTAGCGGGAGATACGAGCAGTACTTC. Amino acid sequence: CASSPTSGRYEQYF.

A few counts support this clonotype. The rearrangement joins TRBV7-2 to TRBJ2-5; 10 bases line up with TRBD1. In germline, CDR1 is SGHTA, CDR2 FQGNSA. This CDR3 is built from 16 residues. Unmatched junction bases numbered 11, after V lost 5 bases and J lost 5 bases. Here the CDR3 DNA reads TGTGCCAGCAGCCACGGAAGGACAGGGGGTAGGGAGACCCAGTACTTC. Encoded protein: CASSHGRTGGRETQYF.

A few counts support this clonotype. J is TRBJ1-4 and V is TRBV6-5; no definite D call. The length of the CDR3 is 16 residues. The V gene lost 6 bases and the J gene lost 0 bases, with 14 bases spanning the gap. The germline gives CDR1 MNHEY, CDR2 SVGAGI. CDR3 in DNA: TGTGCCAGCAGCCCCGAAGGAAGTGCAACTAATGAAAAACTGTTTTTT. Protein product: CASSPEGSATNEKLFF.

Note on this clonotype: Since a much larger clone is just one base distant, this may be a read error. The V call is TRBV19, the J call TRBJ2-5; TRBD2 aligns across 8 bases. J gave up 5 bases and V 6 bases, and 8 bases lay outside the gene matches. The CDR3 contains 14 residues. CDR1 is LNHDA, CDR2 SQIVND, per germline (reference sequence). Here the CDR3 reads CASSPSRLAETQYF. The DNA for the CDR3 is TGTGCCAGTAGCCCCTCCAGACTAGCGGAGACCCAGTACTTC.

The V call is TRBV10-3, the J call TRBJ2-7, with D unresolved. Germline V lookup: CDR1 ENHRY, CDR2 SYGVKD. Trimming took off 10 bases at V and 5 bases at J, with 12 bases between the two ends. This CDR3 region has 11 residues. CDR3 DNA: TGTGCCACCCAAAATCTCGACGAGCAGTACTTC. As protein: CATQNLDEQYF.

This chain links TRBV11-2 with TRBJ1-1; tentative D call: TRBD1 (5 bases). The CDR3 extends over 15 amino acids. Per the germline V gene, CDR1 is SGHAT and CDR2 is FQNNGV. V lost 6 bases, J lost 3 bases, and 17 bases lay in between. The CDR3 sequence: CASSEWTGLDTEAFF. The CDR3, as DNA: TGTGCCAGCAGTGAATGGACGGGGCTGGACACTGAAGCTTTCTTT.

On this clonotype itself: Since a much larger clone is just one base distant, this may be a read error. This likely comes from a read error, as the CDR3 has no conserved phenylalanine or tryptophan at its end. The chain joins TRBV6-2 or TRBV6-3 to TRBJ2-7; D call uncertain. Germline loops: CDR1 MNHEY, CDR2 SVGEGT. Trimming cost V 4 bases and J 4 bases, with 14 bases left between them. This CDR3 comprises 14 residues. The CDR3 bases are TGTGCCAGCAGTTCGAACCGGGTGTATTACGAGCAGTACCTC. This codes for CASSSNRVYYEQYL.

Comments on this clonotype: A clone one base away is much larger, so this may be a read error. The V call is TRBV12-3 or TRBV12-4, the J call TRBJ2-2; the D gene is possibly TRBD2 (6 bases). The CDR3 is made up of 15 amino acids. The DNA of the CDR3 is TGTGCCAGCAGTTTCCCTGCCCCAGACGTCGGGGGGCTGTTTTTT. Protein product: CASSFPAPDVGGLFF.

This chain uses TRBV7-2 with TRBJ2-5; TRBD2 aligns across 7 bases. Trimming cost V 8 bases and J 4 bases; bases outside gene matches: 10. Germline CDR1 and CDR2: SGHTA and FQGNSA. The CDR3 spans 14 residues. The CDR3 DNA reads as TGTGCCAGCGCTCCTGGGGTAGCGGGAGAGACCCAGTACTTC. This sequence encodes CASAPGVAGETQYF.

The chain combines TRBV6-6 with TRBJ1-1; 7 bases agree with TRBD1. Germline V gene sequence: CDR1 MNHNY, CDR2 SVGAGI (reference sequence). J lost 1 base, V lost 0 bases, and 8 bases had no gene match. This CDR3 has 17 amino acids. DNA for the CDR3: TGTGCCAGCAGTTACTCGAGGAAGGGGGCAGGGAACACTGAAGCTTTCTTT. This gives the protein CASSYSRKGAGNTEAFF.

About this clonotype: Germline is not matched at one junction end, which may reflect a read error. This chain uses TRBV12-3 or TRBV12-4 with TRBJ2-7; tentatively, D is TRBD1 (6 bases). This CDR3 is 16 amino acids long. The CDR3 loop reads CASSPRDTLAGYEQYF. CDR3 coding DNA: TGTGCCAGCAGTCCTCGGGACACCCTGGCTGGGTACGAACAGTACTTC.

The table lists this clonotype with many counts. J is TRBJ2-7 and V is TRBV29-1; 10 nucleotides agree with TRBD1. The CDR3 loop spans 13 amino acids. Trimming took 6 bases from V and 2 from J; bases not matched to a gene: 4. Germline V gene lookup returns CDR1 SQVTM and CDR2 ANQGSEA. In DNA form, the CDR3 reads TGCAGCGTGATCGGACAGGGGGCCTACGAGCAGTACTTC. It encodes CSVIGQGAYEQYF.

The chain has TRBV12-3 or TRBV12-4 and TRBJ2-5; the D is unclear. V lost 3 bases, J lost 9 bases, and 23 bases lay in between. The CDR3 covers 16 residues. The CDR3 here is CASSFGRELGNQPQYF. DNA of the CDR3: TGTGCCAGCAGTTTCGGTAGGGAATTGGGGAATCAGCCCCAGTACTTC.

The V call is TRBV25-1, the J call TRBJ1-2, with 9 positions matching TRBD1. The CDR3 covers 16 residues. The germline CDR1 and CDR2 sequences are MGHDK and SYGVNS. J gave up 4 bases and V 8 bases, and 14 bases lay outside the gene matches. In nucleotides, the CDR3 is TGTGCCAGCGAAGGGACAGGGACACGCAAGGGCTATGGCTACACCTTC. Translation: CASEGTGTRKGYGYTF.

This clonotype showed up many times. The CDR3 region is CASSSTLPGSPLHF. The CDR3 DNA is TGTGCCAGCAGCTCGACCTTACCGGGGTCGCCCCTCCACTTT. This chain connects TRBV5-6 to TRBJ1-6, with no clear D. Trimming removed 3 bases from V and 13 bases from J, with 17 bases in between. Germline V lookup: CDR1 SGHDT, CDR2 YYEEEE. The CDR3 spans 14 residues.

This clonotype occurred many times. The CDR3 DNA reads as TGTGCCAGTAGTATCGTTGATTCCGGCGGCTACACCTTC. This codes for CASSIVDSGGYTF. The J gene is TRBJ1-2, the V gene TRBV19; D ambiguous. Germline loops: CDR1 LNHDA, CDR2 SQIVND (reference sequence). The CDR3 loop spans 13 amino acids. V gave up 3 bases and J gave up 8 bases, with 13 bases separating them.

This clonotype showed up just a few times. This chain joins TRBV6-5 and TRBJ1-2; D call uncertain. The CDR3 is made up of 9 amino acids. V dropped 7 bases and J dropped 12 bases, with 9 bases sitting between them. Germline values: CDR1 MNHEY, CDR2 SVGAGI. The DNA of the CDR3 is TGTGCCAGCATCGGGGTCGACACCTTC. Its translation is CASIGVDTF.

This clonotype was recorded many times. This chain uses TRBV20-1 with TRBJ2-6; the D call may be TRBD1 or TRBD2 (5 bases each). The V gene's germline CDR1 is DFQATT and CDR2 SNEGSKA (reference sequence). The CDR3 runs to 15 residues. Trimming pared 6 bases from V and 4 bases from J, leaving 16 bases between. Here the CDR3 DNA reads TGCAGTGCACCCCTACGGGGCCGGGGGGCCAACGTCCTGACTTTC. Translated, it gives CSAPLRGRGANVLTF.

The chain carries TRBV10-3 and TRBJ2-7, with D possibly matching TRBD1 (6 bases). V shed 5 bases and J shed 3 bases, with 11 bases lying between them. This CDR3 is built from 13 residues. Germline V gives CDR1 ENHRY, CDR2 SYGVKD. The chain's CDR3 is CAISPGAVYEQYF. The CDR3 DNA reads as TGTGCCATCAGTCCAGGGGCCGTCTACGAGCAGTACTTC.

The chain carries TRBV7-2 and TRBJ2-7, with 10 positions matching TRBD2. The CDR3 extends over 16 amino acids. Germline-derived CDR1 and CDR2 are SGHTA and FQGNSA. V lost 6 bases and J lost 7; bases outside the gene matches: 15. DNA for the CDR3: TGTGCCAGCAGTCCCCGGGGAGCGGGAGGGTACAATGAGCAGTACTTC. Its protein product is CASSPRGAGGYNEQYF.